Listed below are T cell receptor beta chains from one sample, sequenced in a study of T cell repertoires in cytomegalovirus infection. TCRdb itself ran the reads through MiXCR, one entry per CDR3 protein. The sample comprises some 320,000 distinct CDR3 sequences, over 7.5% of which are singletons, and over 3.5% rests with the top ten. The sample comprised PBMCs. These receptors all stem from a human donor in good health (CMV status not recorded). Some clones in this sample may be carry-over from other donors' samples. Each CDR3 is given with its conserved first and last residue. The D gene is left open where the match is weak. Clone size appears in some rows only: once, few, many, or a class for an expanded clone.

j_gene | abundance | v_gene | d_gene | CDR3aa | CDR3nt
TRBJ2-1 | - | TRBV6-6 | - | CASSYSRGSRSLLAYNEQFF | TGTGCCAGCAGTTACTCGAGGGGTAGCAGGAGCCTACTGGCCTACAATGAGCAGTTCTTC
TRBJ1-1 | - | TRBV12-3/TRBV12-4 | - | CATQAENTEAFF | TGTGCGACACAGGCCGAGAACACTGAAGCTTTCTTT
TRBJ2-1 | - | TRBV10-2 | TRBD2 | CASSGGRGYNEQFF | TGCGCCAGCAGTGGCGGGAGAGGATACAATGAGCAGTTCTTC
TRBJ2-5 | - | TRBV6-6 | - | CASNPGTNLRETQYF | TGTGCCAGCAACCCCGGGACAAATCTCCGAGAGACCCAGTACTTC
TRBJ2-7 | few | TRBV20-1 | - | CSARPDGFSYEQYF | TGCAGTGCTAGACCGGACGGATTTTCCTACGAGCAGTACTTC
TRBJ2-7 | - | TRBV13 | TRBD1 | CASSTTGAYEQYF | TGTGCCAGCAGCACGACAGGGGCCTACGAGCAGTACTTC
TRBJ1-2 | few | TRBV6-2/TRBV6-3 | - | CASSRTGPPGHGYTF | TGTGCCAGCAGCCGGACTGGGCCTCCCGGTCATGGCTACACCTTC
TRBJ1-2 | few | TRBV2 | - | CASRIWTENFYGYTF | TGTGCCAGCAGGATCTGGACAGAGAACTTCTATGGCTACACCTTC
TRBJ2-1 | few | TRBV4-2 | TRBD2 | CASSLRIAGGQQNEQFF | TGTGCCAGCAGTCTTCGGATAGCGGGGGGGCAGCAGAATGAGCAGTTCTTC
TRBJ2-5 | many | TRBV7-2 | - | CASSLATFDVETQYF | TGTGCCAGCAGCTTAGCGACGTTTGACGTGGAGACCCAGTACTTC
TRBJ1-2 | many | TRBV7-2 | - | CASSSLTGNRGYTF | TGTGCCAGCAGCTCACTTACAGGGAATAGAGGCTACACCTTC
TRBJ2-7 | many | TRBV28 | TRBD2 | CASQVAGGGQYF | TGTGCCAGCCAAGTAGCGGGGGGGGGGCAGTACTTC
TRBJ2-7 | few | TRBV7-2 | - | CASSPPRGRPYEQYF | TGTGCCAGCAGCCCCCCCAGGGGCCGGCCCTACGAGCAGTACTTC
TRBJ2-7 | - | TRBV5-6 | - | CASSLYREDTTYEQYF | TGTGCCAGCAGCTTGTACCGAGAGGACACCACCTACGAGCAGTACTTC
TRBJ1-5 | many | TRBV7-2 | - | CASSLVGPQHF | TGTGCCAGCAGCTTAGTAGGGCCCCAGCATTTT
TRBJ2-7 | - | TRBV19 | TRBD2 | CKTSGGYEQYF | TGCAAGACTAGCGGGGGGTACGAGCAGTACTTC
TRBJ2-3 | few | TRBV11-2 | - | CASSLGGVNAQYF | TGTGCCAGCAGCTTAGGCGGGGTCAACGCGCAGTATTTT
TRBJ1-3 | few | TRBV7-2 | TRBD1 | CASSWTGFTGNTIYF | TGTGCCAGCAGCTGGACAGGGTTTACTGGAAACACCATATATTTT
TRBJ2-3 | few | TRBV15 | TRBD1 | CATSRDLNTGVTDTQYF | TGTGCCACCAGCAGAGATCTCAATACAGGGGTCACAGATACGCAGTATTTT
TRBJ2-1 | few | TRBV19 | - | CASSRVRGLPGYNEQFF | TGTGCCAGTAGTAGGGTCCGGGGCCTCCCGGGCTACAATGAGCAGTTCTTC
TRBJ1-1 | many | TRBV12-3/TRBV12-4 | TRBD1 | CASSPRQGRNTEAFF | TGTGCCAGCAGCCCCCGACAGGGGAGGAACACTGAAGCTTTCTTT
TRBJ1-1 | few | TRBV15 | TRBD1 | CATSKTDRPTEAFF | TGTGCCACCAGCAAGACGGACAGGCCCACTGAAGCTTTCTTT
TRBJ2-7 | many | TRBV7-2 | TRBD2 | CASSLGLAGGRNEQYF | TGTGCCAGCAGCTTAGGCCTAGCGGGAGGGCGAAACGAGCAGTACTTC
TRBJ2-4 | - | TRBV7-2 | - | CASSTLGGGLAKNIQYF | TGTGCCAGCAGCACCCTAGGGGGGGGCCTGGCCAAAAACATTCAGTACTTC
TRBJ2-7 | many | TRBV7-2 | - | CASSFDSSHYEQYF | TGTGCCAGCAGCTTCGACAGCTCTCACTACGAGCAGTACTTC
TRBJ1-1 | once | TRBV30 | - | CAWSGSRANTEAFF | TGTGCCTGGAGTGGGTCCAGGGCGAACACTGAAGCTTTCTTT
TRBJ1-6 | many | TRBV6-5 | - | CASSYSSPRGSPLHF | TGTGCCAGCAGTTACTCGAGTCCCCGTGGGTCACCCCTCCACTTT
TRBJ2-7 | - | TRBV6-2/TRBV6-3 | TRBD2 | CASSGLARTIVSYEQYF | TGTGCCAGCAGTGGACTAGCGCGGACAATCGTCTCCTACGAGCAGTACTTC
TRBJ2-5 | many | TRBV7-2 | - | CASSFQGWAQETQYF | TGTGCCAGCAGCTTTCAAGGGTGGGCACAAGAGACCCAGTACTTC
TRBJ2-7 | - | TRBV28 | - | CASRGRAYEQYF | TGTGCCAGCAGGGGCCGCGCCTACGAGCAGTACTTC
TRBJ1-3 | many | TRBV7-2 | - | CASSDVARGGNTIYF | TGTGCCAGCAGCGACGTCGCACGGGGTGGAAACACCATATATTTT
TRBJ2-3 | - | TRBV6-4 | TRBD2 | CASSQLSGGNTDTQYF | TGTGCCAGCAGTCAACTTAGCGGGGGAAACACAGATACGCAGTATTTT
TRBJ1-2 | - | TRBV28 | - | CASKRGGEDNSGYTF | TGTGCCAGCAAGAGGGGGGGCGAAGATAATAGTGGCTACACCTTC
TRBJ1-5 | few | TRBV7-4 | - | CASSPGTHSNQPQHF | TGTGCCAGCAGCCCCGGGACTCATAGCAATCAGCCCCAGCATTTT
TRBJ1-3 | many | TRBV4-3 | - | CASSQASSGNTIYF | TGCGCCAGCAGCCAAGCGTCATCTGGAAACACCATATATTTT
TRBJ2-1 | few | TRBV7-2 | - | CASSLWGAEQFF | TGTGCCAGCAGCTTATGGGGGGCAGAGCAGTTCTTC
TRBJ2-3 | - | TRBV27 | - | CASSSLGDTQYF | TGTGCCAGCAGTTCCCTAGGAGATACGCAGTATTTT
TRBJ2-5 | many | TRBV7-7 | TRBD2 | CASSAGLAGGYQETQYF | TGTGCCAGCAGCGCGGGACTAGCGGGGGGCTACCAAGAGACCCAGTACTTC
TRBJ2-7 | many | TRBV4-3 | - | CASSQTAGNPYEQYF | TGCGCCAGCAGCCAAACTGCGGGTAATCCCTACGAGCAGTACTTC
TRBJ1-1 | few | TRBV25-1 | TRBD1 | CASSRTGSMNTEAFF | TGTGCCAGCAGTCGGACAGGGTCGATGAACACTGAAGCTTTCTTT
TRBJ2-2 | - | TRBV6-5 | TRBD2 | CASSWTSGRTGELFF | TGTGCCAGCAGTTGGACTAGCGGGCGCACCGGGGAGCTGTTTTTT
TRBJ1-5 | - | TRBV20-1 | TRBD1 | CSASGQTSNQPQHF | TGCAGTGCTTCGGGACAGACTAGCAATCAGCCCCAGCATTTT
TRBJ2-1 | many | TRBV4-3 | TRBD2 | CASSPRDYKGNEQFF | TGCGCCAGCAGCCCCCGGGACTATAAAGGAAATGAGCAGTTCTTC